The rows below give T cell receptor beta chains drawn from one sample of a study of beta chain features in type 1 diabetes. Only in-frame clones appear in the TCRdb table, and some are missing; sequencing was by immunoSEQ multiplex PCR. The table shows 860,000 or so clones, with roughly a sixth occurring only once. Sequencing was performed on naive CD4+ T cells from blood. The receptors stem from a woman aged 18-35 years in good health. Each CDR3 is given with its conserved first and last residue. The order of the fields is J gene, clone size, V gene, CDR3 protein. A row's size may be missing; if present it is once, few, many or a size class.

TRBJ1-5,few,TRBV7-2,CASSLALGREAYQPQHF
TRBJ2-7,NA,TRBV4-2,CASSQDTFDSGSGEQYF
TRBJ2-1,few,TRBV18,CASSTRDRGFRREQFF
TRBJ2-3,NA,TRBV9,CASSTSGTTLEGTQYF
TRBJ2-6,NA,TRBV4-2,CASSQLPQQGSGANVLTF
TRBJ2-7,NA,TRBV27,CASSSLAGSSYEQYF
TRBJ2-5,few,TRBV10-3,CAISQSETQYF
TRBJ2-7,once,TRBV19,CASSGSRTSGRAEVSYEQYF
TRBJ2-7,NA,TRBV27,CASSLAGLSYEQYF
TRBJ2-3,NA,TRBV28,CASSLVREGTDTQYF
TRBJ1-3,NA,TRBV10-2,CASTGTLGNTIYF
TRBJ2-3,NA,TRBV7-3,CASSLTPLGSGSVGDTQYF
TRBJ2-7,NA,TRBV9,CASSPRLAGSYEQYF